This TCR beta chain was observed in a study of cytomegalovirus exposure and HLA in healthy donors (dated by TCRdb to about 2017). Describing the broader study: An earlier analysis of some 550 of the donors reported 250 to 350 Gb of sequence data and some 120 million unique TCR beta sequences from about 200 million T cells. Rather than using new phenotypic data, the later analysis identified candidate immune exposures from TCR beta sequences and from how often those sequences occurred across donors. Alongside the repertoire data, information on donor age, sex, ethnicity and CMV serostatus was compiled. All discovery cohort repertoires had been generated on a single sequencing platform. A later genetic analysis used genome-wide SNP genotypes for about three fifths of the 666 donors, treating that subset as a discovery cohort. Among 350 to 400 genotyped donors of the cohort, an average of about 240,000 unique TCR beta nucleotide sequences were sequenced per donor, around 20% of them non-productive. A later analysis re-examined previously published TCR beta repertoires from roughly 650 donors and added high-resolution HLA genotyping to investigate patterns of TCR occurrence. Both class I and class II loci were covered by HLA typing, at four-digit resolution. Using immunosequencing, the study profiled T cell repertoires from roughly 650 subjects and related those repertoires to cytomegalovirus serostatus. In an earlier analysis of 587 of the donors, high-throughput TCR beta sequencing was used to judge whether each TCR beta V gene segment behaved as functional or pseudogenic. To predict cytomegalovirus infection status, the study brought together high-throughput TCR immunosequencing, statistical association of individual TCRs with disease status, and machine learning. A separate validation cohort of roughly 130 different subjects was used in addition to the 666-subject first cohort. Among the roughly 400 genotyped donors, approximately 81% belonged to the genetic ancestry cluster associated with self-reported Caucasian donors. Four to six DR-DQ haplotypes were handled as single units for association and clustering because linkage in the cohort was strong. Typing coverage varied by locus: about 620-630 donors for A, B, C, DRB1 and DQB1; approximately 500 for DQA1; 600 to 610 for DPA1; 450 to 480 for DPB1. The study aimed to test whether signatures of past pathogen exposure could be identified by cataloging public T cell receptors. An early release covering roughly 600 HLA-typed donors comprised approximately 300 gigabases of sequencing data and roughly 86 million unique TCR sequences.

In total, 666 healthy bone marrow donors made up the cohort. Cohort members were all nominally healthy when sampled, although unrecorded immune exposures were likely present. Of the approximately 610 cohort members, 250 to 300 had positive CMV serostatus and 350 to 450 had negative CMV serostatus, and CMV serostatus was not recorded for the donor. A peripheral blood sample was provided by each donor, and peripheral blood mononuclear cells were used for TCR beta sequencing. Genomic DNA was extracted from the blood cell samples with the Qiagen DNeasy Blood Extraction Kit. General study outcomes and caveats: In a later analysis, HLA-associated TCR beta chains showed more clonal expansion and lower generation probabilities than non-associated chains that were equally common. Roughly uniform sequencing depth across donors was assumed in presence/absence analyses, although this assumption may not hold. Most TCR sequences were seen in very few donors, while some public TCRs were found in many individuals. A later genetic analysis associated a missense DCLRE1C variant with V-gene and J-gene trimming of TCR beta chains, and an independent cohort replicated the association. In vitro tests confirmed that a few of the cytomegalovirus-associated TCR beta chains recognize cytomegalovirus antigens. The classifier was reported to diagnose cytomegalovirus status with high specificity and sensitivity in both the original cohort and the validation cohort. In the study, approximately 160 TCR beta chains were listed as associated with cytomegalovirus. When HLA alleles, especially DR and DQ, strongly co-occurred, TCR associations were difficult to assign to individual alleles. The authors suggested that the approach could potentially be generalized to other disease states and immunological phenotypes. Because counts were too low, seventeen rarely observed V segments, including chromosome 9 orphons, were left out of the earlier analysis of a few hundred of the donors. CMV serostatus was the only immune exposure information available for the cohort. A later genetic analysis reported fewer N-insertions in productive TCRs among donors in an Asian-associated ancestry cluster than the roughly 640-donor mean. This cohort had only TCR beta chains sequenced, and the lack of alpha or paired-chain data limited which features could be detected. Broadly in line with IMGT annotations, most TCR beta V segments showed up in productive rearrangements about 87% or about 30% of the time in an earlier analysis of around 600 of the donors. In a later analysis, around 17,000 TCR beta sequences were associated with specific HLA alleles at a false discovery rate of 0.05. A later analysis reported that several top co-occurrence clusters appeared linked to parvovirus B19, influenza, CMV and Epstein-Barr virus. A cluster of highly shared sequence variants was judged likely to represent a technical artifact of the sequencing pipeline. Because HLA typing was missing for some donors at each locus, association tests included only the typed subset. A further reported finding was that TCR beta sequences accurately predicted the HLA-A and HLA-B alleles for most subjects in the first cohort. A later analysis found that TCR association rates varied across HLA loci, with DRB1 alleles showing the most associated TCRs and HLA-C alleles the fewest. Linkage disequilibrium might explain the correlated functional status among segregating V segments, but an unknown experimental factor could not be ruled out. According to a later analysis, most CMV-associated TCR beta chains appeared to be HLA-restricted, and the HLA associations seemed to be driven largely by CMV exposure. Because the 87-base-pair reads could not distinguish some IMGT-functional V segments, including TRBV6-2 and TRBV6-3, those segments were excluded.

About this clone: No antigen is known for it. Base qualities were left out, and no much larger clone turns up one base away.

Library creation used the immunoSEQ multiplex PCR assay. A mixture of 60 forward primers for TCR Vbeta segments and 13 reverse primers for TCR Jbeta segments was used in the multiplex PCR. The CDR3 region of rearranged TCR beta genes was amplified from genomic DNA with a multiplex PCR assay. On the Illumina HiSeq System, the amplified TCR beta libraries were sequenced as 87-base-pair reads. Per the source publication's procedure: Across the roughly 640 repertoires, a later analysis counted approximately 83 million unique TCR beta chains, some 11 million of which were shared by at least two donors. Raw reads were error-corrected and collapsed into unique sequences with a nearest-neighbor algorithm that merged closely related sequences to remove PCR and sequencing errors. CDR3 sequences were aligned to IMGT reference sequences to assign V, D and J gene segments. For a sequence to be retained, at least a six-nucleotide match to both a V gene segment and a J gene segment was required. A rearrangement was called productive if the CDR3 had no stop codons and remained in frame with V and J, and every other rearrangement was called non-productive. CDR3 was defined according to IMGT convention as the region running from the second conserved V-encoded cysteine to the conserved J-encoded phenylalanine. In an earlier analysis of 550 to 650 of the donors, sequences lacking an unambiguous match to a single V gene segment were excluded. In an earlier analysis of 587 of the donors, a V segment was called functional when productive rearrangements were above 56.7%, and segregating when the standard deviation between donors exceeded 5%. A statistical classification framework was developed to diagnose cytomegalovirus status using the catalog of TCR beta chain sequences. In a later analysis, TCR nucleotide sequences were compared against IMGT/GENE-DB human TR gene sequences so that V and J genes could be assigned. The TCRdist pipeline was used in a later analysis to assign CDR3 sequences and most-parsimonious VDJ recombination scenarios. A later analysis defined each TCR beta chain by its CDR3 amino acid sequence plus V-gene family, and excluded reads lacking a unique V-gene family. As a way to deal with suspected cross-contamination and a sequencing artifact, a later analysis dropped 640 or so nucleotide sequences that were highly shared and had low generation probability. A later analysis calculated a clonal expansion index for each public chain from normalized within-repertoire ranks of inferred template counts. In a later analysis, generation probabilities were computed using a VDJ recombination model fitted to out-of-frame rearrangements, and the results were checked against IGoR. Hypergeometric tests were used in a later analysis to score TCR-TCR, TCR-HLA and TCR-CMV co-occurrence, with a repertoire-size bias correction applied to the TCR pairs. False discovery rates were estimated in a later analysis by permuting HLA or CMV assignments 20 times. A later analysis grouped co-occurring TCRs with DBSCAN, adding TCRdist sequence similarity when clustering within HLA-allele-positive subsets. For co-occurrence clustering, repertoires with fewer than 30,000 or more than 120,000 public chains were excluded, along with five repertoires with anomalous nucleotide sharing. TCRdb mirrors the immuneACCESS table, restricted to in-frame sequences. Some clones are absent from its copies; in checked studies, under half trace to an unresolved V gene, and the reason for the others is unknown. D and trimming come from the DNA, and the V and J calls and clone size come from that table. This sample holds 95,000 to 150,000 clones; over 75% were observed only once. The top ten clonotypes cover roughly 3.5% of the sample.

From the cysteine up to the phenylalanine, the CDR3 has a length of 17 residues. The entry retains the CDR3 DNA only, 51 bases that are in frame from base 1. Looking up the germline V gene yields CDR1 SGHVS and CDR2 FNYEAQ. Trimming at the junction amounts to 0 bases on V and 2 bases on J, and the germline ends lie 17 bases apart. The receptor was derived from a human donor in good health. Sequenced: PBMCs. The chain is assembled from TRBV7-6 and TRBJ2-7; the D gene is perhaps TRBD2, on 5 matching bases. Here is the DNA: TGTGCCAGCAGCTTAGCATCCCAACCACTAGGGACCTACGAGCAGTACTTC. Its translation reads: CASSLASQPLGTYEQYF.